This note documents a single T cell receptor beta chain sequence. This clone has at least ten counts. The target of this receptor is not known. No qualities accompany the bases; no much larger clone lies one base away. The data were taken from a study of blood T cell repertoires in COVID-19 (dated by TCRdb to about 2020). Looking at the study overall: Samples from collaborators originated in the United States, Italy and Spain and spanned both the acute and convalescent phases of COVID-19. The prospective study material was composed of cDNA or gDNA derived from T cells, B-cell-depleted T cells, or PBMCs. The dataset comprised deeply sampled blood TCRbeta repertoires from subjects exposed to, actively infected with, or recovered from COVID-19. The repertoires were released in a freely available public database intended as a resource for research on the immune response to SARS-CoV-2. Samples came from the ongoing ImmuneRACE study (first 160 participants) plus 1,254 subjects from 6 global collaborators. Sample metadata almost always included a de-identified subject ID, COVID-19 status, age in years and sex. Where available, HLA class I and class II types were obtained from metadata supplied by the sample provider rather than from assay-based typing.

TCRbeta CDR3 regions were amplified from genomic DNA using the immunoSEQ Assay, a bias-controlled multiplex PCR. Processing in the source paper ran as follows. Within the assay, amplification of reference gene primers was used to estimate how many nucleated cells each sample contained. To quantify the absolute abundance of each unique TCRbeta CDR3 rearrangement, sequence reads were collapsed and filtered. Productive Simpson clonality was computed per sample as the square root of Simpson's diversity index over productive rearrangements. Not all clones reach the TCRdb copy of this immuneACCESS table, which keeps in-frame sequences only. Checked studies attribute under half of the gap to unresolved V genes and leave the rest unexplained. The D gene and trimming were derived from the DNA, and the V and J assignments and clone size from that table. This sample has about 210,000 clones in its table, and more than 70% of those were observed once. Together, the top ten hold approximately 2.9% of the sample.

Study-wide findings and limitations: The quantity of clinical and demographic metadata differed by source and by participant and was supplied without curation.

The junction shows trimming of 8 bases on V and 0 bases on J, plus 7 bases between the germline ends. The CDR3 contains 11 residues, cysteine and phenylalanine counted. The kept DNA is CDR3 alone, 33 bases in frame from the first base. Sequences DFQATT (CDR1) and SNEGSKA (CDR2) are obtained from the germline V gene (reference sequence). Whole blood was collected in K2EDTA tubes by collaborating institutions according to the institutions' own protocols. For TCRbeta analysis, collaborators shipped samples in one of three forms: frozen whole blood, isolated PBMCs, or DNA extracted from either of those sample types.

The sequence derives from a man aged 50 to 60 with active or convalescent COVID-19. Sequencing was carried out using peripheral blood. The rearranged segments are TRBV20-1 and TRBJ1-1, with the identity of the D gene unclear. The DNA sequence is as follows: TGCAGTTCCAGGCTGAACACTGAAGCTTTCTTT. Its protein is CSSRLNTEAFF.